This T cell receptor beta chain was recovered during a study of CD8+CD57+ T cells in acquired aplastic anemia. Across the whole study: DNA recovered from sorted CD4+ and CD8+ cells had a mean of approximately 3.5 ug.

The CDR3 runs 15 residues. Germline CDR1 is ENHRY and CDR2 is SYGVKD. The J segment lost 4 bases and the V segment lost 4 bases, leaving 8 bases of the junction unmatched. Using genomic DNA as the template, TCR beta VDJ and CDR3 profiling was carried out. A single record per CDR3 protein comes from TCRdb applying MiXCR to the reads. The table shows around 200,000 distinct CDR3 sequences, with less than 60% occurring only once. In patients chosen for sequencing, flow cytometry had shown CD8+CD57+ cell expansion. Each of the patients presented with severe acquired aplastic anemia. The J gene is TRBJ1-1, the V gene TRBV10-3; 8 nucleotides match TRBD1. The sample consisted of sorted CD4+, CD8+, or CD8+CD57+ T cells (not recorded which) from PBMCs. The TCR comes from a human donor with aplastic anemia. DNA of the CDR3: TGTGCCATCAGTGGGGGACAGGTCACGGGCACTGAAGCTTTCTTT. Translation: CAISGGQVTGTEAFF.